This TCR beta chain comes out of a study of cytomegalovirus exposure and HLA in healthy donors. This PCR relied on a set of 60 Vbeta primers and 13 Jbeta primers. The table came from immunoSEQ multiplex PCR; TCRdb's copy has only in-frame clones and leaves some out. The data show 65,000 to 90,000 clones, about 81% seen once. CDR3 size: 14 residues. CDR1 SQVTM and CDR2 ANQGSEA come from the germline V gene. V lost 4 bases and J 0 bases, leaving 12 bases between the germline ends. The sample consisted of PBMCs. The chain carries TRBV29-1 and TRBJ1-2; D remains unclear. The TCR originated in a woman in her forties in good health and CMV-seropositive. The CDR3 region is CSVGGSETNYGYTF. DNA for the CDR3: TGCAGCGTTGGAGGGAGTGAGACTAACTATGGCTACACCTTC.